Listed below are T cell receptor beta chains from one sample, sequenced in a study of blood T cell repertoires in COVID-19. Data came from immunoSEQ multiplex PCR; TCRdb stores just in-frame clones and leaves some out. The profile shows more than 250,000 clones, about 89% of them singletons. Material: PBMCs or T cells enriched from blood (not recorded which). The receptors originated from a woman aged 18-29 years who had recovered from COVID-19. CDR3s include the opening cysteine and the closing phenylalanine or tryptophan. D genes are given only for firm matches. Size is stated for part of the rows, as once, few or many counts, or as a class when the clone is expanded.

j_gene | len | abundance | d_gene | v_gene | CDR3aa | CDR3nt
TRBJ2-2 | 13 | NA | NA | TRBV2 | CARRDTNTGELFF | TGTGCCCGCCGGGACACGAACACCGGGGAGCTGTTTTTT
TRBJ2-7 | 16 | NA | TRBD2 | TRBV19 | CASSNIGTSGSHEQYF | TGTGCCAGTAGCAATATCGGGACTAGCGGGAGCCACGAGCAGTACTTC
TRBJ2-7 | 15 | NA | TRBD1 | TRBV7-9 | CASSTGTDYSYEQYF | TGTGCCAGCAGCACCGGGACAGATTACTCCTACGAGCAGTACTTC
TRBJ2-1 | 16 | NA | TRBD2 | TRBV4-1 | CASTPDWASGSPEQFF | TGCGCCAGCACCCCGGATTGGGCTAGCGGGAGCCCTGAGCAGTTCTTC
TRBJ1-2 | 13 | NA | NA | TRBV3-1/TRBV3-2 | CASSPPGWWGYTF | TGTGCCAGCAGCCCCCCGGGGTGGTGGGGCTACACCTTC
TRBJ2-5 | 15 | NA | NA | TRBV30 | CAWSVGAAIQETQYF | TGTGCCTGGAGTGTAGGGGCCGCAATCCAAGAGACCCAGTACTTC
TRBJ1-1 | 13 | NA | NA | TRBV12-3/TRBV12-4 | CASSLSRGNEAFF | TGTGCCAGCAGTTTAAGTCGCGGTAATGAAGCTTTCTTT
TRBJ1-5 | 14 | NA | NA | TRBV5-1 | CASSPGQGWQPQHF | TGCGCCAGCAGCCCGGGACAAGGCTGGCAGCCCCAGCATTTT
TRBJ1-4 | 16 | NA | NA | TRBV7-8 | CASSLVRGPTNEKLFF | TGTGCCAGCAGCTTAGTGCGGGGACCAACTAATGAAAAACTGTTTTTT
TRBJ2-5 | 16 | NA | NA | TRBV9 | CASSLNRDSAQETQYF | TGTGCCAGCAGCTTAAACCGGGACTCGGCCCAAGAGACCCAGTACTTC
TRBJ2-5 | 14 | NA | NA | TRBV7-9 | CASSLGDRQETQYF | TGTGCCAGCAGCTTAGGCGACAGACAAGAGACCCAGTACTTC
TRBJ1-1 | 14 | NA | NA | TRBV5-4 | CASSPTGLGTEAFF | TGTGCCAGCAGCCCTACAGGGCTGGGCACTGAAGCTTTCTTT
TRBJ1-6 | 15 | NA | TRBD1 | TRBV7-2 | CASRYSQGRNSPLHF | TGTGCCAGCAGGTACTCACAGGGGAGGAATTCACCCCTCCACTTT
TRBJ2-3 | 16 | once | TRBD2 | TRBV30 | CAWSVPGLAGVNTQYF | TGTGCCTGGAGCGTACCGGGACTAGCGGGGGTGAATACGCAGTATTTT
TRBJ2-3 | 18 | NA | NA | TRBV11-2 | CASSLEGVSGRSTDTQYF | TGTGCCAGCAGCTTAGAGGGAGTTAGCGGACGGAGCACAGATACGCAGTATTTT
TRBJ1-5 | 12 | NA | NA | TRBV27 | CASSPLGQPQHF | TGTGCCAGCAGTCCTCTCGGTCAGCCCCAGCATTTT
TRBJ2-7 | 14 | NA | NA | TRBV28 | CASSGSRATYEQYF | TGTGCCAGCAGTGGATCCAGGGCGACCTACGAGCAGTACTTC
TRBJ2-1 | 15 | NA | TRBD2 | TRBV7-6 | CASSSGLAGGIEQFF | TGTGCCAGCAGCTCGGGACTAGCGGGAGGAATTGAGCAGTTCTTC
TRBJ2-7 | 14 | NA | TRBD1 | TRBV19 | CASSKGQGPYEQYF | TGTGCCAGTAGTAAGGGACAGGGACCCTACGAGCAGTACTTC
TRBJ1-1 | 13 | NA | TRBD1 | TRBV27 | CASKTRGQAEAFF | TGTGCCAGTAAGACCAGGGGGCAAGCTGAAGCTTTCTTT
TRBJ2-2 | 18 | NA | TRBD2 | TRBV3-1/TRBV3-2 | CASSLHPAGGARAGELFF | TGTGCCAGCAGCCTCCACCCTGCGGGGGGCGCCAGGGCCGGGGAGCTGTTTTTT
TRBJ2-7 | 18 | NA | TRBD2 | TRBV27 | CASSSSGLAEPTSYEQYF | TGTGCCAGCAGTTCATCGGGACTAGCGGAGCCGACCTCCTACGAGCAGTACTTC
TRBJ2-5 | 16 | NA | TRBD2 | TRBV4-1 | CASSQGPGLAQETQYF | TGCGCCAGCAGCCAAGGTCCGGGACTAGCACAAGAGACCCAGTACTTC